Listed here are 4 T cell receptor beta chains from one sample, sequenced in a study of blood T cell repertoires in COVID-19. Sequencing was performed with immunoSEQ multiplex PCR; in TCRdb, only in-frame clones are kept and a portion is missing. In the table there are 250,000 or so clones, around 82% of which are singletons. The sequenced sample was peripheral blood. The receptors were gathered from a woman in her sixties or seventies with acute or convalescent COVID-19.

The genes are TRBV24-1 and TRBJ1-2; TRBD1 matches 8 bases. V lost 4 bases and J lost 5; bases outside the gene matches: 14. The CDR3 runs to 17 residues. Germline V gene lookup returns CDR1 KGHDR and CDR2 SFDVKD. CDR3 amino acids: CATSDRDAGGALYGYTF. The CDR3 bases are TGTGCCACCAGTGACCGGGACGCAGGGGGCGCTTTGTATGGCTACACCTTC.

This clone has a single count. This sequence joins TRBV7-2 and TRBJ1-2; a weak D match, TRBD1 (5 bases). The CDR3 is 14 amino acids. Trimming removed 3 bases from V and 7 bases from J, with 15 bases in between. Looked up from germline, CDR1 is SGHTA and CDR2 is FQGNSA. CDR3 amino acids: CASSFQGRLGGYTF. The CDR3 DNA reads as TGTGCCAGCAGCTTTCAGGGCAGGTTGGGTGGCTACACCTTC.

The rearrangement uses TRBV28 and TRBJ1-4; 8 bases agree with TRBD1. The V and J ends lost 3 bases and 10 bases, in that order; junction bases with no gene match: 7. The CDR3 consists of 14 residues. The germline V gene has CDR1 MDHEN and CDR2 SYDVKM. The CDR3 coding sequence is TGTGCCAGCAGTTTGGAACAGGGGGTTGGAAAACTGTTTTTT. Translated, it gives CASSLEQGVGKLFF. Full variable domain (missing parts from reference TRBV28 and TRBJ1-4): DVKVTQSSRYLVKRTGEKVFLECVQDMDHENMFWYRQDPGLGLRLIYFSYDVKMKEKGDIPEGYSVSREKKERFSLILESASTNQTSMYLCASSLEQGVGKLFFGSGTQLSVL.

The genes are TRBV10-2 and TRBJ1-6; 10 bases agree with TRBD1. V was pared by 3 bases and J by 9 bases, with 8 bases of the junction left unmatched. CDR1 is WSHSY and CDR2 is SAAADI in the germline V gene. This CDR3 is 16 amino acids long. DNA for the CDR3: TGCGCCAGCAGTGACCCCCCGGGACAGGGGACTTCACCCCTCCACTTT. Its protein is CASSDPPGQGTSPLHF.